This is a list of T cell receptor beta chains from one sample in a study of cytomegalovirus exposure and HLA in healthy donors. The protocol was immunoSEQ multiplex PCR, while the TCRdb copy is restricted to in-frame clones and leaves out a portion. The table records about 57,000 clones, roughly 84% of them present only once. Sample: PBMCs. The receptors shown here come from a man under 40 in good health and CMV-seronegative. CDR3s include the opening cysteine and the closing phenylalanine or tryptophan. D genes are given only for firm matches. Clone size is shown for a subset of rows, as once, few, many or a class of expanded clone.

CDR3nt: TGTGCCAGCAGGATGACTGGGAAGGGGGAGACCCAGTACTTC; CDR3aa: CASRMTGKGETQYF; abundance: .; d_gene: .; v_gene: TRBV2; j_gene: TRBJ2-5
CDR3nt: TGCGCCAGCAGCTTTGGCGGACAGGCCCGGAACACTGAAGCTTTCTTT; CDR3aa: CASSFGGQARNTEAFF; abundance: .; d_gene: TRBD1; v_gene: TRBV5-1; j_gene: TRBJ1-1
CDR3nt: TGTGCCAGCAGCTTAGTACTAGCGGGAGACTTTGATACGCAGTATTTT; CDR3aa: CASSLVLAGDFDTQYF; abundance: .; d_gene: TRBD2; v_gene: TRBV7-2; j_gene: TRBJ2-3
CDR3nt: TGTGCCAGCAAAAGGGGGGACAGTGAATACAATGAGCAGTTCTTC; CDR3aa: CASKRGDSEYNEQFF; abundance: once; d_gene: .; v_gene: TRBV27; j_gene: TRBJ2-1
CDR3nt: TGTGCCAGCAGTATTAGCGGGAGGGATGAGCAGTTCTTC; CDR3aa: CASSISGRDEQFF; abundance: .; d_gene: TRBD2; v_gene: TRBV6-6; j_gene: TRBJ2-1
CDR3nt: TGTGCCAGCAGTACGTCAGGGTACGAGCAGTACTTC; CDR3aa: CASSTSGYEQYF; abundance: few; d_gene: .; v_gene: TRBV6-5; j_gene: TRBJ2-7
CDR3nt: TGTGCCAGCAGCCAACAACAAAGGACTAGCGGGAGGGGGGGAAATGAGCAGTTCTTC; CDR3aa: CASSQQQRTSGRGGNEQFF; abundance: .; d_gene: TRBD2; v_gene: TRBV14; j_gene: TRBJ2-1
CDR3nt: TGTGCCAGCAGTGGGCGGACAGGGGCAATCCATGAGCAGTTCTTC; CDR3aa: CASSGRTGAIHEQFF; abundance: .; d_gene: TRBD1; v_gene: TRBV2; j_gene: TRBJ2-1
CDR3nt: TGTGCCAGCAGCCAGCTAGAGGTATACAATGAGCAGTTCTTC; CDR3aa: CASSQLEVYNEQFF; abundance: .; d_gene: .; v_gene: TRBV14; j_gene: TRBJ2-1
CDR3nt: TGTGCCAGCAGCCTGGACGGGACACCGACCTATGGCTACACCTTC; CDR3aa: CASSLDGTPTYGYTF; abundance: .; d_gene: .; v_gene: TRBV14; j_gene: TRBJ1-2
CDR3nt: TGCGCCAGCAGCCAAGATAGGGCAGGGGATCCGAATGAGCAGTTCTTC; CDR3aa: CASSQDRAGDPNEQFF; abundance: once; d_gene: .; v_gene: TRBV4-3; j_gene: TRBJ2-1
CDR3nt: TGTTCCAGCAGCTTGAATCGACGGTCGGGTCAGCCCCAGCATTTT; CDR3aa: CSSSLNRRSGQPQHF; abundance: .; d_gene: .; v_gene: TRBV7-9; j_gene: TRBJ1-5
CDR3nt: TGTGCCAGCAGCCCTGTCTTAGGGACAGGGGCTGTCATCGAGCAGTACTTC; CDR3aa: CASSPVLGTGAVIEQYF; abundance: .; d_gene: TRBD1; v_gene: TRBV7-6; j_gene: TRBJ2-7
CDR3nt: TGTGCCAGCAGTGAAGGCCAGGGGTCAGGGTACGAGCAGTACTTC; CDR3aa: CASSEGQGSGYEQYF; abundance: .; d_gene: .; v_gene: TRBV6-1; j_gene: TRBJ2-7
CDR3nt: TGTGCCAGCAGCTTACAGGGGTGGAGCACAGATACGCAGTATTTT; CDR3aa: CASSLQGWSTDTQYF; abundance: .; d_gene: .; v_gene: TRBV7-2; j_gene: TRBJ2-3
CDR3nt: TGTGCCAGCAGCGCTCGGACAGGGGGGAACACTGAAGCTTTCTTT; CDR3aa: CASSARTGGNTEAFF; abundance: .; d_gene: TRBD1; v_gene: TRBV7-8; j_gene: TRBJ1-1
CDR3nt: TGTGCCAGCAGCATGCAGGGGAACTATGGCTACACCTTC; CDR3aa: CASSMQGNYGYTF; abundance: .; d_gene: .; v_gene: TRBV13; j_gene: TRBJ1-2
CDR3nt: TGTGCCAGCAGCTTAGGGTTTGGACAGACTACCATTTACGAGCAGTACTTC; CDR3aa: CASSLGFGQTTIYEQYF; abundance: few; d_gene: .; v_gene: TRBV7-2; j_gene: TRBJ2-7
CDR3nt: TGTGCCAGCAGTCCCCGGAGGGGGAACACTGAAGCTTTCTTT; CDR3aa: CASSPRRGNTEAFF; abundance: once; d_gene: .; v_gene: TRBV6-5; j_gene: TRBJ1-1
CDR3nt: TGTGCCAGTAGAAGAGACAGGGGGGCCGCAACTAATGAAAAACTGTTTTTT; CDR3aa: CASRRDRGAATNEKLFF; abundance: .; d_gene: TRBD1; v_gene: TRBV19; j_gene: TRBJ1-4
CDR3nt: TGCGCCAGCAGCCAAGATGGCCGAGGAGAGCAGTACTTC; CDR3aa: CASSQDGRGEQYF; abundance: few; d_gene: .; v_gene: TRBV4-3; j_gene: TRBJ2-7
CDR3nt: TGTGCCAGCAGACACGGGACAGTAAACCACTTC; CDR3aa: CASRHGTVNHF; abundance: few; d_gene: TRBD1; v_gene: TRBV6-5; j_gene: TRBJ2-7
CDR3nt: TGTGCCAGCAGTCGGACCGACAGGGCCAAAAACATTCAGTACTTC; CDR3aa: CASSRTDRAKNIQYF; abundance: .; d_gene: .; v_gene: TRBV6-5; j_gene: TRBJ2-4
CDR3nt: TGTTCCAGCAGGTCAGGAACAGGGGAAACTAATGAAAAACTGTTTTTT; CDR3aa: CSSRSGTGETNEKLFF; abundance: once; d_gene: TRBD1; v_gene: TRBV7-9; j_gene: TRBJ1-4
CDR3nt: TGTGCCAGCAGTTACTCGCCAGGATTAAACGAGCAGTACTTC; CDR3aa: CASSYSPGLNEQYF; abundance: few; d_gene: .; v_gene: TRBV6-5; j_gene: TRBJ2-7
CDR3nt: TGTGCCAGCAGTTTCAGGGGAACCTCCTACGAGCAGTACTTC; CDR3aa: CASSFRGTSYEQYF; abundance: .; d_gene: .; v_gene: TRBV6-6; j_gene: TRBJ2-7
CDR3nt: TGCGCCAGCAGCCCCCCCCTACTGGGACTTGAAGAGACCCAGTACTTC; CDR3aa: CASSPPLLGLEETQYF; abundance: .; d_gene: .; v_gene: TRBV5-1; j_gene: TRBJ2-5
CDR3nt: TGTGCCAGCAGTTTAAGGGGTCCCGAGGATCAAGAGACCCAGTACTTC; CDR3aa: CASSLRGPEDQETQYF; abundance: .; d_gene: .; v_gene: TRBV27; j_gene: TRBJ2-5
CDR3nt: TGCGCCGGCAGCCCTCAGTACAATGAGCAGTTCTTC; CDR3aa: CAGSPQYNEQFF; abundance: once; d_gene: .; v_gene: TRBV5-1; j_gene: TRBJ2-1
CDR3nt: TGTGCCAGCAGCCTCCACCCCCTCTCGGGGTACGAGCAGTACTTC; CDR3aa: CASSLHPLSGYEQYF; abundance: .; d_gene: .; v_gene: TRBV4-2; j_gene: TRBJ2-7
CDR3nt: TGTGCCTGGAGTGGGGGGGGTGGTGAAAAACTGTTTTTT; CDR3aa: CAWSGGGGEKLFF; abundance: .; d_gene: .; v_gene: TRBV30; j_gene: TRBJ1-4
CDR3nt: TGTTCCAGCAGCTTAGGACCGGGACAGGGGAGGGTTGATTCACCCCTCCACTTT; CDR3aa: CSSSLGPGQGRVDSPLHF; abundance: .; d_gene: TRBD1; v_gene: TRBV7-9; j_gene: TRBJ1-6
CDR3nt: TGTGCCAGCACCTTCTCCCGGGACAGGGGGAGTAATCCGGGCTACGAGCAGTACTTC; CDR3aa: CASTFSRDRGSNPGYEQYF; abundance: .; d_gene: TRBD1; v_gene: TRBV13; j_gene: TRBJ2-7
CDR3nt: TGTGCCAGCAGCTTAAGGCTAGCGGGCTACGACAATGAGCAGTTCTTC; CDR3aa: CASSLRLAGYDNEQFF; abundance: .; d_gene: TRBD2; v_gene: TRBV11-3; j_gene: TRBJ2-1
CDR3nt: TGCGCCAGCAGCCAAGTGGACAGGCTGGATACGCAGTATTTT; CDR3aa: CASSQVDRLDTQYF; abundance: .; d_gene: TRBD1; v_gene: TRBV4-3; j_gene: TRBJ2-3
CDR3nt: TGTGCCAGCAGCAATCGGGACAGGGGGGATTCACCCCTCCACTTT; CDR3aa: CASSNRDRGDSPLHF; abundance: .; d_gene: TRBD1; v_gene: TRBV9; j_gene: TRBJ1-6
CDR3nt: TGTGCCAGTAGCCGGACAGGGCCTAGCAATCAGCCCCAGCATTTT; CDR3aa: CASSRTGPSNQPQHF; abundance: .; d_gene: TRBD1; v_gene: TRBV19; j_gene: TRBJ1-5
CDR3nt: TGCGCCAGCAGCTTGACAGGGGAGCGTAGCACCATATATTTT; CDR3aa: CASSLTGERSTIYF; abundance: few; d_gene: TRBD1; v_gene: TRBV5-1; j_gene: TRBJ1-3
CDR3nt: TGTGCCAGCAGTTTATTGGGGCTCCACGAGCAGTACTTC; CDR3aa: CASSLLGLHEQYF; abundance: .; d_gene: .; v_gene: TRBV27; j_gene: TRBJ2-7
CDR3nt: TGTGCCAGCAGCGACCGGGGGGGGAGAGGGTGGGATGAGCAGTTCTTC; CDR3aa: CASSDRGGRGWDEQFF; abundance: .; d_gene: TRBD2; v_gene: TRBV7-6; j_gene: TRBJ2-1
CDR3nt: TGTGCCAGCAGTACTCAGGTAACCGGGGCCAACGTCCTGACTTTC; CDR3aa: CASSTQVTGANVLTF; abundance: .; d_gene: .; v_gene: TRBV2; j_gene: TRBJ2-6
CDR3nt: TGCGCCAGCAGCCTACTCCTAGCATCCAATGAGCAGTTCTTC; CDR3aa: CASSLLLASNEQFF; abundance: once; d_gene: .; v_gene: TRBV5-1; j_gene: TRBJ2-1
CDR3nt: TGTGCCACCAAGACAGGGTTCTCCGGAAACACCATATATTTT; CDR3aa: CATKTGFSGNTIYF; abundance: .; d_gene: TRBD1; v_gene: TRBV19; j_gene: TRBJ1-3
CDR3nt: TGTGCCAGCAGCTTAGTAGGGACATCTTCTAACGAGCAGTACTTC; CDR3aa: CASSLVGTSSNEQYF; abundance: once; d_gene: .; v_gene: TRBV7-2; j_gene: TRBJ2-7
CDR3nt: TGTGCCAGCAGTTACTCGTCGGGATCTCTGGAGACCCAGTACTTC; CDR3aa: CASSYSSGSLETQYF; abundance: .; d_gene: .; v_gene: TRBV6-5; j_gene: TRBJ2-5